Below are 19 T cell receptor beta chains sequenced from a single sample in a study of post-analysis software for immune sequencing data (dated by TCRdb to 2015 to 2017). The study at large found these results: Significantly higher frequencies in patients than in controls were found for roughly 5 TRBV segments, including TRBV5-6, TRBV5-1 and TRBV20-1.

Preparation of the library involved PCR. TCRdb shows the sequencer as Illumina HiSeq 2500. To reduce PCR and sequencing biases, unique molecular identifiers were built into the TCR beta cDNA libraries. The public reads were quality trimmed at Q25 with fastp and then assembled into clones with MiXCR by TCRdb, keeping productive beta chains. Rows with a matching CDR3 protein are joined into one entry that keeps the most common DNA and genes. The sample has about 540,000 distinct CDR3 sequences on record, around a third of them singletons. In total, the top ten clones hold around 6% of the sample. These receptors have no identified antigens. The specimen was blood. These receptors were obtained from a girl aged 2-17 years with multiple sclerosis.

The chain recombines TRBV4-2 with TRBJ2-5; TRBD2 matches 9 bases. CDR1 LGHNA and CDR2 YNFKEQ come from the germline V gene. This CDR3 is 17 amino acids long. Trimming at V came to 4 bases and at J to 9 bases, leaving 18 bases not matched to a gene. The CDR3 bases are TGTGCCAGCAGCCGAGGACACGGGACTAGCTTAGAGGAGGCCCAGTACTTC. Residues: CASSRGHGTSLEEAQYF.

This clonotype has a count of ten or more. The genes are TRBV27 and TRBJ2-5, with 10 bases lining up with TRBD1. V trimming: 6 bases; J trimming: 2 bases; junction bases outside the gene matches: 6. The germline gives CDR1 MNHEY, CDR2 SMNVEV (reference sequence). The CDR3 consists of 15 residues. CDR3 residues: CASRAPGQGQETQYF. The DNA of the CDR3 is TGTGCCAGCAGGGCCCCGGGACAGGGGCAAGAGACCCAGTACTTC.

There are a few counts of this clonotype. The rearrangement joins TRBV5-1 to TRBJ2-3; 8 nucleotides align to TRBD1. Unmatched junction bases numbered 8, after V lost 0 bases and J lost 8 bases. The V gene's germline CDR1 is SGHRS and CDR2 YFSETQ. The CDR3 spans 15 residues. This chain's CDR3 is CASSLAGDTGGTQYF. The CDR3 DNA reads as TGCGCCAGCAGCTTGGCCGGGGATACAGGGGGTACGCAGTATTTT.

The chain joins TRBV20-1 to TRBJ2-3, with TRBD2 matching over 12 bases. The CDR3 has 15 residues. Germline lookup yields CDR1 DFQATT and CDR2 SNEGSKA (reference sequence). The ends lost 4 bases at V and 6 bases at J; junction bases unmatched: 8. DNA for the CDR3: TGCAGTGCTAAAGACGGACTAGCGGGATCGGATACGCAGTATTTT. Protein sequence: CSAKDGLAGSDTQYF.

This sequence joins TRBV5-5 and TRBJ2-7; D is unresolved. V was clipped by 1 base and J by 4 bases, with 21 bases between them. Germline V gives CDR1 SGHKS, CDR2 YYEKEE (reference sequence). The CDR3 has 17 residues. In nucleotides, the CDR3 is TGTGCCAGCAGCTTGACTCCAGGTTTTATCTCCGCGTACGAGCAGTACTTC. Translated: CASSLTPGFISAYEQYF.

This clonotype was counted a few times. The chain joins TRBV6-1 to TRBJ2-3, with 14 bases identical to TRBD2. The germline CDR1 and CDR2 sequences are MNHNS and SASEGT. Germline trimming cut 5 bases from V and 2 bases from J; bases unmatched to any gene: 6. This CDR3 comprises 17 residues. CDR3 DNA sequence: TGTGCCAGCAGTCAGGGACTAGCGGGGGAGTACACAGATACGCAGTATTTT. This encodes CASSQGLAGEYTDTQYF.

This clonotype appeared a few times. The chain is built from TRBV5-1 and TRBJ1-2, with a weak D call TRBD1 (5 bases). Germline loops: CDR1 SGHRS, CDR2 YFSETQ. The CDR3 runs to 14 residues. Trimming stripped 3 bases from V and 7 bases from J, with 16 bases between. Written as DNA, the CDR3 is TGCGCCAGCAGCTGGGACGGGGCTGACCGTGGCTACACCTTC. As protein: CASSWDGADRGYTF.

V usage is TRBV27 and J usage is TRBJ1-1; D unresolved. Trimming stripped 7 bases from V and 5 bases from J, with 17 bases between. Germline values: CDR1 MNHEY, CDR2 SMNVEV (reference sequence). This CDR3 region has 14 residues. The CDR3 nucleotides are TGTGCCAGCACCAATACAGTCGGAGGGACTGAAGCTTTCTTT. Protein sequence: CASTNTVGGTEAFF.

This clonotype was counted a few times. This chain joins TRBV6-6 and TRBJ2-7, with 11 positions matching TRBD2. The V gene end was trimmed by 5 bases and the J gene end by 5 bases; junction bases not matched to a gene: 5. From germline, CDR1 is MNHNY and CDR2 SVGAGI (reference sequence). CDR3 length equals 14 residues. In DNA form, the CDR3 reads TGTGCCAGCAGTCTTAGCGGGGGGGCCGACGAGCAGTACTTC. It codes for CASSLSGGADEQYF.

This chain links TRBV4-1 with TRBJ1-1; the D is unclear. The CDR3 has 13 residues. From germline, CDR1 is MGHRA and CDR2 YSYEKL. With 5 bases removed from V and 9 bases from J, the gap between germline ends came to 16 bases. CDR3: CASSAIRGLQAFF. The DNA for the CDR3 is TGCGCCAGCAGCGCCATCCGGGGTCTTCAAGCTTTCTTT.

This clonotype showed up just once. This chain joins TRBV10-3 and TRBJ2-5; 8 nucleotides align to TRBD2. Unmatched junction bases numbered 17, after V lost 3 bases and J lost 5 bases. Per germline, CDR1 ENHRY and CDR2 SYGVKD. CDR3 length equals 18 residues. The chain's CDR3 is CAISDRTSPGGPGETQYF. In DNA, the CDR3 is TGTGCCATCAGTGATCGGACCTCTCCGGGGGGGCCGGGGGAGACCCAGTACTTC.

This chain uses TRBV20-1 with TRBJ2-3; possibly TRBD2 for D (5 bases). This CDR3 is built from 16 residues. CDR1 is DFQATT, CDR2 SNEGSKA, per germline (reference sequence). V dropped 0 bases and J dropped 2 bases, with 15 bases sitting between them. The CDR3: CSARDLAGHLTDTQYF. In DNA, the CDR3 is TGCAGTGCTAGAGATCTGGCGGGCCACCTCACAGATACGCAGTATTTT.

This clonotype was seen many times. J is TRBJ2-3 and V is TRBV5-1; D is perhaps TRBD2 (6 bases). The V gene lost 1 base and the J gene lost 2 bases, with 11 bases spanning the gap. Germline V gene sequence: CDR1 SGHRS, CDR2 YFSETQ. The CDR3 consists of 15 residues. For the CDR3, the DNA is TGCGCCAGCAGCTTGAGGGGACTTGACACAGATACGCAGTATTTT. Residues: CASSLRGLDTDTQYF.

The rearrangement uses TRBV6-5 and TRBJ2-3; no firm D call. This CDR3 is 16 amino acids long. V shed 2 bases and J shed 4 bases, with 16 bases lying between them. The germline V gene has CDR1 MNHEY and CDR2 SVGAGI. CDR3 protein: CASSYETGPGPDTQYF. Here the CDR3 DNA reads TGTGCCAGCAGTTACGAAACGGGCCCCGGCCCAGATACGCAGTATTTT.

CDR3 sequence reads: CASSTTGELFF. The CDR3 region has the DNA TGTGCCAGCAGTACTACCGGGGAGCTGTTTTTT. V is TRBV12-3 or TRBV12-4 and J is TRBJ2-2; unclear D gene. The ends were cut back, 5 bases at V and 5 bases at J, with 3 bases in the middle. This CDR3 spans 11 amino acids.

In its sample, this clonotype was seen a few times. The chain uses TRBV11-1 and TRBJ2-1; D is unresolved. CDR1 is SGHAT and CDR2 is FQDESV in the germline V gene (reference sequence). The CDR3 totals 14 residues. V was trimmed by 5 bases and J by 5 bases, leaving 13 bases between them. CDR3 region: CASSPTTPNNEQFF. The CDR3 coding sequence is TGTGCCAGCAGCCCAACGACACCCAACAATGAGCAGTTCTTC.

This clonotype was seen a few times. V and J are TRBV12-3 or TRBV12-4 and TRBJ1-5; the match to TRBD1 covers 7 bases. Germline trimming cut 4 bases from V and 1 base from J; bases unmatched to any gene: 7. CDR3 length: 16 amino acids. The CDR3, as DNA: TGTGCCAGCAGTTCCGACAGGGAAGGGAGCAATCAGCCCCAGCATTTT. It specifies CASSSDREGSNQPQHF.

Ten or more counts support this clonotype. The chain uses TRBV20-1 and TRBJ2-3; D ambiguous. This CDR3 is built from 13 residues. CDR1 and CDR2 from the germline V gene are DFQATT and SNEGSKA (reference sequence). The germline V and J ends were trimmed by 0 bases and 2 bases, with 6 bases remaining between them. The CDR3 loop is CSAREFPTDTQYF. DNA of the CDR3: TGCAGTGCTAGAGAGTTTCCCACAGATACGCAGTATTTT.

The rearrangement uses TRBV12-3 or TRBV12-4 and TRBJ2-5, with D hard to call. The CDR3 totals 15 residues. The V end was cut by 3 bases, the J end by 1 base, with 12 bases between. The CDR3 DNA is TGTGCCAGCAGTTTTTCCACTATGTTCCAAGAGACCCAGTACTTC. It is translated as CASSFSTMFQETQYF.